This T cell receptor beta chain is from a study of blood T cell repertoires in COVID-19. Cohort allocation depended upon clinical history that participants reported. Assay: immunoSEQ multiplex PCR; the TCRdb copy retains only in-frame clones and omits some. The sample comprises 300,000 or so clones, 70% to 90% of which are singletons, and approximately 5% rests with the top ten. Germline V gene data show CDR1 as SGHKS and CDR2 as YYEKEE (reference sequence). This CDR3 has 14 residues. The trim removed 0 bases at V and 4 bases at J, leaving 3 bases unmatched. V usage is TRBV5-5 and J usage is TRBJ1-2, with TRBD1 identical over 7 bases. The clonotype comes from a woman aged 25 to 39 who had recovered from COVID-19. Input material: PBMCs or T cells enriched from blood (not recorded which). Here the CDR3 DNA reads TGTGCCAGCAGCTTGGAGGCAGGGGGCTATGGCTACACCTTC. Encoded protein: CASSLEAGGYGYTF.